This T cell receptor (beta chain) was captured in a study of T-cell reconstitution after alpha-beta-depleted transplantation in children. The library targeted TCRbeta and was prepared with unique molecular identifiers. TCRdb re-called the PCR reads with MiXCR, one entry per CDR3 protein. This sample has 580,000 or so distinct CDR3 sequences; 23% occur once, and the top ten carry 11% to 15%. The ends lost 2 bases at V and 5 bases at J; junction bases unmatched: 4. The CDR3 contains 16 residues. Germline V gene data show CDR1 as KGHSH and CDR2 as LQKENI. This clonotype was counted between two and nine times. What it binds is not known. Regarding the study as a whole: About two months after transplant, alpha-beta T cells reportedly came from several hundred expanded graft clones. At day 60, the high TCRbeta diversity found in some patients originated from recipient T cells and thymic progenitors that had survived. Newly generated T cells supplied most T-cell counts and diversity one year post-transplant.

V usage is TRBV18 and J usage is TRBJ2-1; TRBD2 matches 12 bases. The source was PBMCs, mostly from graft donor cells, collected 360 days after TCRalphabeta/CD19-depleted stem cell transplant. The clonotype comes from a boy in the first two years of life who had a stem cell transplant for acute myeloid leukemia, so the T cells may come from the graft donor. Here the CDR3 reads CASSPMGLAGHNEQFF. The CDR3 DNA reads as TGTGCCAGCTCACCAATGGGACTAGCGGGCCACAATGAGCAGTTCTTC.